This TCR beta chain was retrieved from a study of blood T cell repertoires in COVID-19 (dated by TCRdb to about 2020). Describing the broader study: Collaborator samples came from the United States, Italy and Spain and covered acute and convalescent phases of COVID-19. A de-identified subject ID, COVID-19 status, age in years and sex were almost always included in the sample metadata. A freely available public database, intended as a resource for researchers studying the immune response to SARS-CoV-2, is where the repertoires were released. HLA class I and class II types, where available, came from metadata supplied by the sample provider rather than from assay-based typing. The dataset comprised deeply sampled blood TCRbeta repertoires from subjects exposed to, actively infected with, or recovered from COVID-19. The prospective study material was composed of cDNA or gDNA derived from T cells, B-cell-depleted T cells, or PBMCs. Samples came from the ongoing ImmuneRACE study (first 160 participants) plus 1,254 subjects from 6 global collaborators. Points the paper makes about the study in general: The amount of clinical and demographic metadata varied by source and participant and was provided uncurated.

Only a few counts were recorded for this clone. It lacks a known antigen. The record has no base qualities; no much larger clone is one base away. The CDR3 runs 14 residues from the cysteine to the phenylalanine. CDR3 DNA only is kept here, 42 bases in frame from base 1. Based on the germline V gene, the CDR1 and CDR2 sequences are SQVTM and ANQGSEA. Unmatched junction bases come to 4, with V trimmed by 0 bases and J by 6 bases. The immunoSEQ Assay, a bias-controlled multiplex PCR, was used to amplify TCRbeta CDR3 regions from genomic DNA. The source study handled its data this way. Within the assay, amplification of reference gene primers was used to estimate how many nucleated cells each sample contained. To quantify the absolute abundance of each unique TCRbeta CDR3 rearrangement, sequence reads were collapsed and filtered. Productive Simpson clonality was computed per sample as the square root of Simpson's diversity index over productive rearrangements. The clones in this table, taken by TCRdb from immuneACCESS, are in-frame only. Not every clone is retained; where verified, under half of the shortfall comes from an unresolved V gene, and the cause of the rest is unknown. V, J and clone size reflect that table, while D and trimming were determined from the DNA. The sample includes about 110,000 clones, with about 85% observed a single time. The biggest ten clones account for less than 2.5% of the sample.

Whole blood was collected in K2EDTA tubes by collaborating institutions according to the institutions' own protocols. Collaborator samples were shipped for TCRbeta analysis as frozen whole blood, isolated PBMCs, or DNA extracted from either sample type. The source is a human donor in a cohort sampled during active COVID-19. Source material: peripheral blood. The rearranged chain carries TRBV29-1 and TRBJ1-2, and TRBD1 matches 10 of the central bases. The bases are TGCAGCGTTGAAGATGAGGGACAGGGGAATGGCTACACCTTC. Its translation reads: CSVEDEGQGNGYTF. The variable domain in full, with residues beyond the CDR3 obtained from the reference TRBV29-1 and TRBJ1-2 genes, is SAVISQKPSRDICQRGTSLTIQCQVDSQVTMMFWYRQQPGQSLTLIATANQGSEATYESGFVIDKFPISRPNLTFSTLTVSNMSPEDSSIYLCSVEDEGQGNGYTFGSGTRLTVV.